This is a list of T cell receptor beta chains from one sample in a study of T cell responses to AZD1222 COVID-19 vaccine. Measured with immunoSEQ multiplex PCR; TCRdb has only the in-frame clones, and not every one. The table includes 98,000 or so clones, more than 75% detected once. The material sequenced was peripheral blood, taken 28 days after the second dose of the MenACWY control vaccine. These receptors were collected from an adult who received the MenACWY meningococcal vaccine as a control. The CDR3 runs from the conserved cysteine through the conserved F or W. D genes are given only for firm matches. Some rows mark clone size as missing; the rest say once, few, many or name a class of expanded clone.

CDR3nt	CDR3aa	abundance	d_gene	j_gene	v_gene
TGTGCCAGCAGAGGAGAGGGGGGAGATACGCAGTATTTT	CASRGEGGDTQYF	.	.	TRBJ2-3	TRBV12-3/TRBV12-4
TGTGCCAGCAGTGGGGACCACAGCACAGATACGCAGTATTTT	CASSGDHSTDTQYF	.	.	TRBJ2-3	TRBV2
TGTGCCAGCAGCTTGGCCACGGTGTCACCCCTCCACTTT	CASSLATVSPLHF	.	.	TRBJ1-6	TRBV13
TGCGCCAGCAGCTCGCTAGCGGGGGGCACAGATACGCAGTATTTT	CASSSLAGGTDTQYF	.	TRBD2	TRBJ2-3	TRBV5-1
TGTGCCAGCAGCCAAGATCCAAAAGACACCTACGAGCAGTACTTC	CASSQDPKDTYEQYF	once	.	TRBJ2-7	TRBV3-1/TRBV3-2
TGTGCCAGCACCTCAACTACAGGGGTTAATGGCTACACCTTC	CASTSTTGVNGYTF	.	TRBD1	TRBJ1-2	TRBV2
TGTGCCAGCAGTTACTGGAAAGGGGGGGTTAACACTGAAGCTTTCTTT	CASSYWKGGVNTEAFF	once	.	TRBJ1-1	TRBV6-5
TGTGCCAGTAGTATCAAGGAGGGGAGATATCAGCCCCAGCATTTT	CASSIKEGRYQPQHF	few	.	TRBJ1-5	TRBV19
TGTGCCAGCTCACCGCCTGGAAGTTTAGGTGGCTACACCTTC	CASSPPGSLGGYTF	.	.	TRBJ1-2	TRBV18
TGTGCCAGCAGCCCCACTACCACGGTGAACACCGGGGAGCTGTTTTTT	CASSPTTTVNTGELFF	.	.	TRBJ2-2	TRBV7-8